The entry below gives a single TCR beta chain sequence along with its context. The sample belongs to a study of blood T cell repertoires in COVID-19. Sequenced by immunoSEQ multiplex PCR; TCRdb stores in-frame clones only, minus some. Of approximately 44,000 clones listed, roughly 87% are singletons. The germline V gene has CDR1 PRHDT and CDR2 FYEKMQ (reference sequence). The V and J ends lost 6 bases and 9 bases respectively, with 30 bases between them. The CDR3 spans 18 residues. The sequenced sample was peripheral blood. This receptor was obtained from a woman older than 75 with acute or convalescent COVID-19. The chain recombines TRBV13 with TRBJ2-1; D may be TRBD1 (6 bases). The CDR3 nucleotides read TGTGCCAGCAGTCTAGGGTCTGCAGGGGACCGGTGGGTGGGTGAGCAGTTCTTC. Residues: CASSLGSAGDRWVGEQFF.